The clone carrying this T cell receptor (beta chain) has a handful of counts. The antigen is unknown. CDR3 length equals 13 residues. V was cut by 4 bases and J by 5 bases, with 11 bases left in between. CDR1 is MGHRA, CDR2 YSYEKL, per germline. TCR beta CDR3 regions were amplified from RNA. HTBI primers were used for first-round RT-PCR of the TCR CDR3. TCRdb passed the multiplex PCR reads through MiXCR, listing each CDR3 protein once. The data hold 750,000 to 950,000 distinct CDR3 sequences, with 38% observed a single time. The sample belongs to a study of T cells in Graves' hyperthyroidism and ophthalmopathy. Whole-study results and caveats: Through a model of 13 V-J features, ophthalmopathy was separated from stable hyperthyroidism.

The chain links TRBV4-1 to TRBJ1-1; unclear D gene. The sequence was collected from a man between 18 and 29 years old with Graves' hyperthyroidism. The specimen was blood. The CDR3 bases are TGCGCCAGCAGCCGCGGAGCCTGGACTGAAGCTTTCTTT. Translated, it gives CASSRGAWTEAFF.